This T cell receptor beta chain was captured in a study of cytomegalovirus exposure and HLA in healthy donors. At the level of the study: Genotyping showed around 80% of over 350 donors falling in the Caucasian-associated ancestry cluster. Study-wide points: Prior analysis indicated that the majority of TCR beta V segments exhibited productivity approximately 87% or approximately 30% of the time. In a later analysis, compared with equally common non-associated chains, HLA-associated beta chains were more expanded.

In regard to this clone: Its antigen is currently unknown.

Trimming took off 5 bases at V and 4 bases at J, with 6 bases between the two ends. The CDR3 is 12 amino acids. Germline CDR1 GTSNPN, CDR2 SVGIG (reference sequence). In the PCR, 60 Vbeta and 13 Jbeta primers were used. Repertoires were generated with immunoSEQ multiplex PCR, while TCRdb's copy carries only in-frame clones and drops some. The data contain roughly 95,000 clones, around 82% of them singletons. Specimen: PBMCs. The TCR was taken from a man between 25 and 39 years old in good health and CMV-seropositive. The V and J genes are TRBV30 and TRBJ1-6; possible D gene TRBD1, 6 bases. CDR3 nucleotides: TGTGCCTGGGGACAGTATAATTCACCCCTCCACTTT. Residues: CAWGQYNSPLHF.